This TCR beta chain was observed in a study of shared clonotypes between healthy human individuals. Germline loops: CDR1 SGHVS, CDR2 FNYEAQ. This CDR3 is 14 amino acids long. Trimming shortened V by 6 bases and J by 2 bases, and 12 bases separated the two germline ends. Researchers partitioned CD4+ cells into CD45RA+ naive and CD45RA-negative memory subsets. Clones were read by immunoSEQ multiplex PCR, and TCRdb kept only the in-frame ones, dropping some. The table shows approximately 740,000 clones, with roughly 70% occurring only once. Only one count was recorded for this clone. This TCR came from a woman aged 25-40 years in good health. Sequenced sample: memory CD4+ T cells sorted from blood. Subset reported: CD45RA-negative fraction. The V gene is TRBV7-6, the J gene TRBJ2-3, with D uncertain. The CDR3: CASSKRAFTDTQYF. In nucleotides, the CDR3 is TGTGCCAGCAGTAAGAGAGCTTTCACAGATACGCAGTATTTT.